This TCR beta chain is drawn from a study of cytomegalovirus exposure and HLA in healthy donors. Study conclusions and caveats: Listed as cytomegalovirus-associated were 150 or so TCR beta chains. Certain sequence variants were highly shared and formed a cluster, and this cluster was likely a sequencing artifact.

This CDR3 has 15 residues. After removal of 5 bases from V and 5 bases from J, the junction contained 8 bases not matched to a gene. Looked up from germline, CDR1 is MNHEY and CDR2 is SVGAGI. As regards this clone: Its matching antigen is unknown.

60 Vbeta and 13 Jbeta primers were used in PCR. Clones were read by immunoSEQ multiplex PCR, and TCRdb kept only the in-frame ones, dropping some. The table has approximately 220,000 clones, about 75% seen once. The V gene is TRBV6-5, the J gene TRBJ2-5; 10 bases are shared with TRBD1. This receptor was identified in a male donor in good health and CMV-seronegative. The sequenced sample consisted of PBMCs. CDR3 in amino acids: CASSNRDRGLETQYF. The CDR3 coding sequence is TGTGCCAGCAGTAACCGGGACAGGGGTCTGGAGACCCAGTACTTC.